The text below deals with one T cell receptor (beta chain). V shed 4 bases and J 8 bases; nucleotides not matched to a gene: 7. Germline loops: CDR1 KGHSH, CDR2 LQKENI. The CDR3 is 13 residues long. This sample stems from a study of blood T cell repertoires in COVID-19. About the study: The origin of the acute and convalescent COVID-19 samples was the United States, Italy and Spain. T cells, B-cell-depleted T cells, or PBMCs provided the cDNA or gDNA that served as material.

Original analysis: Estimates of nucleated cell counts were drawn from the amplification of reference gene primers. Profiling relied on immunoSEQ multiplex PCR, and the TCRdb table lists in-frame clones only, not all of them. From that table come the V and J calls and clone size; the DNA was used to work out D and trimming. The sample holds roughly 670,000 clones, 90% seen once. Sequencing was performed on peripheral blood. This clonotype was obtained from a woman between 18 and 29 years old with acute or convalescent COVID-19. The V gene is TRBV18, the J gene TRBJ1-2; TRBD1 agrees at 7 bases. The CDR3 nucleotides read TGTGCCAGCTCACTTGGGACAGACGAGGGCTACACCTTC. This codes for CASSLGTDEGYTF. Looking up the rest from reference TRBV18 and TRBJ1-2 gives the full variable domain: NAGVMQNPRHLVRRRGQEARLRCSPMKGHSHVYWYRQLPEEGLKFMVYLQKENIIDESGMPKERFSAEFPKEGPSILRIQQVVRGDSAAYFCASSLGTDEGYTFGSGTRLTVV.